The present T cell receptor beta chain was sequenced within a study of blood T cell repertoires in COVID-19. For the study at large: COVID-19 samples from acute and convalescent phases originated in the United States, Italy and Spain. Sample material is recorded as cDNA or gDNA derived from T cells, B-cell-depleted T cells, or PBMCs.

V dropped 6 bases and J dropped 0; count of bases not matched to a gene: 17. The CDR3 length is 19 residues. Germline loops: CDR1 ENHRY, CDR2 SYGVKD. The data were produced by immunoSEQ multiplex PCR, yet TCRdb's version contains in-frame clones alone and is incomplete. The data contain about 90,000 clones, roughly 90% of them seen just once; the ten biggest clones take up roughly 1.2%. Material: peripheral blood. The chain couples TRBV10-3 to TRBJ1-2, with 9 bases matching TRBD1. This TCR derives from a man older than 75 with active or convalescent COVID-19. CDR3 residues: CAIRENRGQFLLANYGYTF. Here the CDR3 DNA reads TGTGCCATCAGGGAGAACAGGGGGCAGTTCTTATTGGCTAACTATGGCTACACCTTC.